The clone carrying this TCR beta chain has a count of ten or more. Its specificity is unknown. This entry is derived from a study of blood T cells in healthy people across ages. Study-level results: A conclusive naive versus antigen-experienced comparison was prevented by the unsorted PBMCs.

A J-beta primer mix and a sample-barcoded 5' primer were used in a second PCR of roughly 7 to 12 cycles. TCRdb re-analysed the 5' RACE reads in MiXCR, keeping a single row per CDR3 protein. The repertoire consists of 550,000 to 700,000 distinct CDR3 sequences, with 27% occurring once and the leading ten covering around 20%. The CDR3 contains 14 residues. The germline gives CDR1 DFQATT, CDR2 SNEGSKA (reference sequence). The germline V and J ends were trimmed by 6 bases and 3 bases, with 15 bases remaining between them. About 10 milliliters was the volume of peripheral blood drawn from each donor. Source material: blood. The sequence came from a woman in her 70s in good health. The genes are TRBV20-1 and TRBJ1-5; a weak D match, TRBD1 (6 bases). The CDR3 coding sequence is TGCAGTGCACGAGCAGGGGCCCTCAATCAGCCCCAGCATTTT. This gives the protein CSARAGALNQPQHF.